The sequence of this TCR beta chain was determined in a study of low-dose radiotherapy and immunotherapy resistance in tumors. The CDR3 spans 12 residues. Germline V lookup: CDR1 MNHEY, CDR2 SVGAGI. Deletions cut 7 bases from V and 1 base from J, with 7 bases between. In its sample, this clonotype was seen many times. TRAV and TRBV primers primed cDNA for both TCRalpha and TCRbeta. Using a constant-region primer together with a V-primer adapter, TCRs were subjected to around 20 PCR cycles of amplification. One entry per CDR3 protein, called by TCRdb with MiXCR from the reads. Found here are 45,000 or so distinct CDR3 sequences, approximately 26% of them singletons; the top ten hold over 9%. Time point denoted: after trial treatment. Treatment noted: LDRT plus nivolumab, ipilimumab, low-dose cyclophosphamide and aspirin (RACIN trial). Nivolumab, ipilimumab, aspirin, low-dose cyclophosphamide and low-dose radiotherapy were given to donors.

The rearrangement uses TRBV6-5 and TRBJ1-1; D gene uncertain. The sequences come from PBMCs, collected after low-dose radiotherapy plus immunotherapy. The TCR comes from a male donor with prostate cancer. CDR3 residues: CASTGRNTEAFF. DNA for the CDR3: TGTGCCAGCACGGGCAGGAACACTGAAGCTTTCTTT.